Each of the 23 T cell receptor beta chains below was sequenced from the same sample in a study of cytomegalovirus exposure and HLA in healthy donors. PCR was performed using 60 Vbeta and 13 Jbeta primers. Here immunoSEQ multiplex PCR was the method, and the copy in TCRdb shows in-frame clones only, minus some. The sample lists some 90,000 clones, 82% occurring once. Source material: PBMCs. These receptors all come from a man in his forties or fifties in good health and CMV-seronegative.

The CDR3 protein is CSVDGREGQETQYF. CDR3 sequence (DNA): TGCAGCGTTGACGGGCGGGAGGGTCAAGAGACCCAGTACTTC. The chain employs TRBV29-1 and TRBJ2-5, with 9 bases that match TRBD2. Germline V CDR1 and CDR2: SQVTM, ANQGSEA. The CDR3 extends over 14 amino acids. The trim removed 3 bases at V and 2 bases at J, leaving 4 bases unmatched.

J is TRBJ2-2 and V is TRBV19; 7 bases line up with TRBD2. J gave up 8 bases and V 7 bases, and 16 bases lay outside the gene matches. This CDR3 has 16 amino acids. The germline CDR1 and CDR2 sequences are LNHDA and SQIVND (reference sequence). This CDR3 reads CASKDLTFRLAGELFF. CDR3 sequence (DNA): TGTGCCAGTAAAGACCTCACCTTTCGACTAGCAGGGGAGCTGTTTTTT.

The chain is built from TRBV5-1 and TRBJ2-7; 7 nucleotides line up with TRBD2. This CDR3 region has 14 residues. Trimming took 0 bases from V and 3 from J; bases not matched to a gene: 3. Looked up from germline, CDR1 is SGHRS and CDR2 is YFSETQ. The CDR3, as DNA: TGCGCCAGCAGCTTGGAGGGAGGGCTCTACGAGCAGTACTTC. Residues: CASSLEGGLYEQYF.

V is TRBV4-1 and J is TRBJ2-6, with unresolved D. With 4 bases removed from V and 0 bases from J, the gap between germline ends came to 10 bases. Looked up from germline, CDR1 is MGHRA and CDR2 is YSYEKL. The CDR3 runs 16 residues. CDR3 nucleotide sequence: TGCGCCAGCAGCCCAACCGTACTCTCTGGGGCCAACGTCCTGACTTTC. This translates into CASSPTVLSGANVLTF.

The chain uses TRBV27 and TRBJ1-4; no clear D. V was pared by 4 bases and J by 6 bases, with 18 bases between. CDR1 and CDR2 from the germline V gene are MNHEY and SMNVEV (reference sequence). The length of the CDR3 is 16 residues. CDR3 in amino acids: CASSSSVGGGDEKLFF. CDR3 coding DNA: TGTGCCAGCAGTTCATCGGTCGGAGGCGGGGATGAAAAACTGTTTTTT.

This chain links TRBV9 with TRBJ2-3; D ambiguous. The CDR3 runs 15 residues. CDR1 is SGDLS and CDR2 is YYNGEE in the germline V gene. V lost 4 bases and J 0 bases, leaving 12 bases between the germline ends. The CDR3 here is CASSPPPLSTDTQYF. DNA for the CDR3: TGTGCCAGCAGCCCTCCCCCCCTTAGCACAGATACGCAGTATTTT.

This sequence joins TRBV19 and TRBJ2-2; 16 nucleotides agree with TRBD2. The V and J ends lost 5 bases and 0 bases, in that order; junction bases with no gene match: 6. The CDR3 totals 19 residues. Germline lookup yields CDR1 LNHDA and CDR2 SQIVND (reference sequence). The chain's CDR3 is CASSLGLAGGKANTGELFF. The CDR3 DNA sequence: TGTGCCAGTAGTTTGGGACTAGCGGGAGGGAAGGCGAACACCGGGGAGCTGTTTTTT.

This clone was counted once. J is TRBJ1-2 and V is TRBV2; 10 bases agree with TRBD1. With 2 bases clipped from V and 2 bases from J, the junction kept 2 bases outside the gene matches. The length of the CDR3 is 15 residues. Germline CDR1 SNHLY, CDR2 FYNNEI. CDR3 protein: CASSELTGGNYGYTF. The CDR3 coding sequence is TGTGCCAGCAGTGAACTGACAGGGGGCAACTATGGCTACACCTTC.

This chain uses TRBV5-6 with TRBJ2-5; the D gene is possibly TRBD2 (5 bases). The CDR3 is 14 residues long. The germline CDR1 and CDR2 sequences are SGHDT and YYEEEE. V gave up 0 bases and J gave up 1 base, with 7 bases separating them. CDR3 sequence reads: CASSLGLSQETQYF. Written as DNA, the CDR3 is TGTGCCAGCAGCTTGGGACTAAGCCAAGAGACCCAGTACTTC.

CDR3 protein: CASSRALAGEGDTQYF. CDR3 nucleotide sequence: TGTGCCAGCAGCCGCGCACTAGCGGGAGAGGGGGATACGCAGTATTTT. The chain links TRBV4-2 to TRBJ2-3, with TRBD2 matching over 11 bases. Germline trimming cut 4 bases from V and 6 bases from J; bases unmatched to any gene: 9. In germline, CDR1 is LGHNA, CDR2 YNFKEQ. The CDR3 runs to 16 residues.

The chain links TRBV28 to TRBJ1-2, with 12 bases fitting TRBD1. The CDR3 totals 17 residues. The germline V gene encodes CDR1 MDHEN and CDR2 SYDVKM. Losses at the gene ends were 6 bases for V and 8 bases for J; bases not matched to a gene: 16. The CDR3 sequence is CASRSGTGGQGLYGYTF. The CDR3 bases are TGTGCCAGCAGGTCCGGGACAGGGGGCCAGGGGCTTTACGGCTACACCTTC.

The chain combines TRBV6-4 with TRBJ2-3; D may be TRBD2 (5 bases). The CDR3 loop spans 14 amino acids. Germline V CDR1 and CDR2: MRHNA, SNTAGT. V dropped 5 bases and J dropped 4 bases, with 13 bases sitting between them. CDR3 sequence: CASSIGLGADTQYF. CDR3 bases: TGTGCCAGCAGTATTGGACTTGGGGCAGATACGCAGTATTTT.

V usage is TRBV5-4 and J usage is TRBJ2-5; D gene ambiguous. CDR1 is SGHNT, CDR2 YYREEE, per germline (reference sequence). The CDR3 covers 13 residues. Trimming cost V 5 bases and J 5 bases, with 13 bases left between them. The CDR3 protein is CASSRASRETQYF. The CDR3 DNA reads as TGTGCCAGCAGTCGCGCATCCCGGGAGACCCAGTACTTC.

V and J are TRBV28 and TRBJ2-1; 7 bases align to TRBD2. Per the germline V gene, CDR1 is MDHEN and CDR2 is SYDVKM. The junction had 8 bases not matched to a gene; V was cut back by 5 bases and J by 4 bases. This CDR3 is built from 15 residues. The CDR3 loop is CASSHRTRSYNEQFF. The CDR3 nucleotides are TGTGCCAGCAGTCACAGGACTAGGTCATACAATGAGCAGTTCTTC. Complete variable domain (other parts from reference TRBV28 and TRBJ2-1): DVKVTQSSRYLVKRTGEKVFLECVQDMDHENMFWYRQDPGLGLRLIYFSYDVKMKEKGDIPEGYSVSREKKERFSLILESASTNQTSMYLCASSHRTRSYNEQFFGPGTRLTVL.

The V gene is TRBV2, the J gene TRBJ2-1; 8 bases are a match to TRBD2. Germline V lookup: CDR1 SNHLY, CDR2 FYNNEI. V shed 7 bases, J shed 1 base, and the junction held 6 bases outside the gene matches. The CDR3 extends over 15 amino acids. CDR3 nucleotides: TGTGCCAGCAAGCTCAGCGGGAGTTCCTACAATGAGCAGTTCTTC. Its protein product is CASKLSGSSYNEQFF.

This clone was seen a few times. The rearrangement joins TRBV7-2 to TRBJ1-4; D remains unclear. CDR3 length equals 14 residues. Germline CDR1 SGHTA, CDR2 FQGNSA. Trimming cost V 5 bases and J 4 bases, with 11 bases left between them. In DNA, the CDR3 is TGTGCCAGCAGCCTCCGAGGCAGTAATGAAAAACTGTTTTTT. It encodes CASSLRGSNEKLFF.

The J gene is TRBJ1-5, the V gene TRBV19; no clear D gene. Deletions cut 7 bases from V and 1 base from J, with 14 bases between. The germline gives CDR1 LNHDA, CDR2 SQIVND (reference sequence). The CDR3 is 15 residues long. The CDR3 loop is CASISEGLSNQPQHF. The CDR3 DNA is TGTGCCAGTATTTCGGAGGGTTTGAGCAATCAGCCCCAGCATTTT.

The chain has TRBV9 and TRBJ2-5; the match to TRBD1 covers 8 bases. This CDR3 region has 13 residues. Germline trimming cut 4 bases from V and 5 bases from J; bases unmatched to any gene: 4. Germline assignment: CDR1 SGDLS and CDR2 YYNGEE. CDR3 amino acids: CASSPGQGETQYF. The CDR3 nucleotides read TGTGCCAGCAGCCCCGGACAGGGTGAGACCCAGTACTTC.

The CDR3 bases are TGCGCCAGCAGCTCCCTCGGAGGGGGCGCCTACGAGCAGTACTTC. This sequence encodes CASSSLGGGAYEQYF. The rearrangement uses TRBV5-1 and TRBJ2-7; weak D call: TRBD1 (7 bases). The length of the CDR3 is 15 residues. Trimming cost V 3 bases and J 2 bases, with 15 bases left between them. CDR1 is SGHRS and CDR2 is YFSETQ in the germline V gene.

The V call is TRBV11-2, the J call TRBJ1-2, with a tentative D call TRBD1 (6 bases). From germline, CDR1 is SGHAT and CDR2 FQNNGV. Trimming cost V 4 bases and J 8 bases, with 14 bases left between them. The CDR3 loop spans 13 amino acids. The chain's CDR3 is CASSSLQGNGYTF. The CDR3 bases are TGTGCCAGCAGCTCGTTACAGGGAAACGGCTACACCTTC. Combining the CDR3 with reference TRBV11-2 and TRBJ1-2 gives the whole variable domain EAGVAQSPRYKIIEKRQSVAFWCNPISGHATLYWYQQILGQGPKLLIQFQNNGVVDDSQLPKDRFSAERLKGVDSTLKIQPAKLEDSAVYLCASSSLQGNGYTFGSGTRLTVV.

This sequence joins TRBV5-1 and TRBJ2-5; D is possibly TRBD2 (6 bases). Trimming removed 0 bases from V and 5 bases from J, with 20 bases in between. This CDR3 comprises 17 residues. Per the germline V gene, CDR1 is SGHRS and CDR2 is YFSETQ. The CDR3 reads CASSLGIGGGDGETQYF. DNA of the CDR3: TGCGCCAGCAGCTTGGGTATAGGCGGCGGGGACGGGGAGACCCAGTACTTC. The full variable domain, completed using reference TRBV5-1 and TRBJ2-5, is KAGVTQTPRYLIKTRGQQVTLSCSPISGHRSVSWYQQTPGQGLQFLFEYFSETQRNKGNFPGRFSGRQFSNSRSEMNVSTLELGDSALYLCASSLGIGGGDGETQYFGPGTRLLVL.

In DNA form, the CDR3 reads TGTGCCAGTACCTTAAGGACAGGAATGAACACTGAAGCTTTCTTT. This encodes CASTLRTGMNTEAFF. The rearrangement uses TRBV19 and TRBJ1-1; 7 bases match TRBD1. V dropped 7 bases and J dropped 0; count of bases not matched to a gene: 8. The CDR3 contains 15 residues. CDR1 is LNHDA, CDR2 SQIVND, per germline (reference sequence). Full variable domain (outside the CDR3, taken from reference TRBV19 and TRBJ1-1): DGGITQSPKYLFRKEGQNVTLSCEQNLNHDAMYWYRQDPGQGLRLIYYSQIVNDFQKGDIAEGYSVSREKKESFPLTVTSAQKNPTAFYLCASTLRTGMNTEAFFGQGTRLTVV.

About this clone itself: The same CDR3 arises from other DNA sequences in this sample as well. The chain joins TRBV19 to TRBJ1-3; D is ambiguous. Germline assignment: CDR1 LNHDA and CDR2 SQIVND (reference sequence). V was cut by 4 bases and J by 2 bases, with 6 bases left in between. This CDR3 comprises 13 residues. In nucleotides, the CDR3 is TGTGCCAGTAGTACGGGGACTGGAAACACCATATATTTT. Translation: CASSTGTGNTIYF.